This TCR beta chain originates from a study of T cell repertoires in cytomegalovirus infection (dated by TCRdb to 2018 to 2020). Describing the broader study: Because public TCR beta signatures pointed to carriage of CMV infection together with the matching HLA type, the HLA type of each donor mattered for the analysis. Results the study describes overall, beyond this receptor: In the ex vivo response, HLA-C-restricted CMV-specific TCR beta clonotypes were dominant, and in two of eight donors the single most frequent clonotype came from this HLA-C-restricted group. In both this cohort and an independent roughly 400-donor cohort, the cumulative frequency of public TCR beta family members distinguished carriers of CMV infection plus the relevant HLA type.

Points on this clonotype: The clone's antigen remains unknown. At one of its ends the junction is not consistent with the germline gene, which may arise from a read error.

CDR3 length: 13 amino acids, cysteine to phenylalanine. Just the 39-base CDR3 DNA is kept, in frame starting at base 1. CDR1 and CDR2 are read off the germline V gene as SGHTA and FQGTGA. The sequencer was an Illumina HiSeq 1500. The public sequencing data were trimmed at Q25 with fastp and processed into clonotypes with MiXCR by TCRdb, which kept only in-frame beta chains. Records with the same CDR3 protein are collapsed into one entry carrying the most frequent genes and DNA. This sample gives around 530,000 distinct CDR3 sequences in total; 15% to 20% of them show up just once. More than 20% of the sample comes from the top ten.

The receptor comes from a human donor in good health (CMV status not recorded). Some clones in this sample may be carry-over from other donors' samples. Sequenced: CD8+ T cells from PBMCs. This chain joins TRBV7-3 to TRBJ2-1; TRBD2 is perhaps the D gene, given 5 matching bases. The CDR3 amino acid sequence is: CGSSSFRGNEQFF. The nucleotide sequence reads as follows: TGTGGCAGCAGTTCCTTCCGGGGCAATGAGCAGTTCTTC.